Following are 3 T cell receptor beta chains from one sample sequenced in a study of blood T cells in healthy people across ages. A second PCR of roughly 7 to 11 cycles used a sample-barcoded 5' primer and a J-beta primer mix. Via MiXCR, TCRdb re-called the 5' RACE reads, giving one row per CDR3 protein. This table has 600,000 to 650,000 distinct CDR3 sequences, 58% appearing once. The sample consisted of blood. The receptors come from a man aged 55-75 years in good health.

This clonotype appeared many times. Here the CDR3 reads CASRRTGGETQYF. CDR3 in DNA: TGTGCCAGCCGGAGGACGGGTGGGGAGACCCAGTACTTC. The chain combines TRBV27 with TRBJ2-5; TRBD2 might be the D (5 bases). The germline V gene encodes CDR1 MNHEY and CDR2 SMNVEV (reference sequence). Trimming left V 8 bases short and J 5 bases short, with 15 bases between. The CDR3 sequence is 13 residues long.

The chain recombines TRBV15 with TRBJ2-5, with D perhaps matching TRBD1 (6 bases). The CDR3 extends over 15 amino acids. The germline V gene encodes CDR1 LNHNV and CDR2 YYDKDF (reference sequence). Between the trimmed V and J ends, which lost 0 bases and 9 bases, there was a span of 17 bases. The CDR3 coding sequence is TGTGCCACCAGCAGAGATGGCAGGACAGATCAGGCCCAGTACTTC. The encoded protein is CATSRDGRTDQAQYF.

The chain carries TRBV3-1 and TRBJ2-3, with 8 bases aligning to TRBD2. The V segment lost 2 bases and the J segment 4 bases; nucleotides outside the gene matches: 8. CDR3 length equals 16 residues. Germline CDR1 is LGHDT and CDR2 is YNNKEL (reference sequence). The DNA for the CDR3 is TGTGCCAGCAGCCAACTACCGGGACTAGTCGCAGATACGCAGTATTTT. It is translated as CASSQLPGLVADTQYF.